This T cell receptor beta chain is from a study of T cells after yellow fever vaccination. 5'RACE template switching generated TCR cDNA, adding a universal primer site and UMIs. TCRdb used MiXCR to reprocess the 5' RACE reads, holding one entry per CDR3 protein. The sample contains fewer than 450,000 distinct CDR3 sequences, more than 9% of which appear only once. Germline CDR1 and CDR2: SQVTM and ANQGSEA. This CDR3 is built from 14 residues. The germline V and J ends were trimmed by 1 base and 4 bases, with 13 bases remaining between them. Study outcomes and limitations: A limited proportion of clonotypes was detected within both the CD4 and CD8 compartments. One caveat is that FACS-sorted repertoires could contain abundant clonotypes contaminating from the bulk population. A faster peak, day 5 versus 15, was reached by the weaker secondary response.

This clonotype was observed a few times. Antigen specificity is unknown. The rearrangement uses TRBV29-1 and TRBJ1-2; D gene unclear. This specimen consisted of PBMCs, obtained on the day of the first yellow fever vaccination. The receptor's source is a man younger than 35 who received the YFV17D yellow fever vaccine. Written as DNA, the CDR3 is TGCAGCGTTGAAGCCCCCGGGCCTACCTATGGCTACACCTTC. This translates into CSVEAPGPTYGYTF. Together with reference TRBV29-1 and TRBJ1-2, the CDR3 gives the full variable domain: SAVISQKPSRDICQRGTSLTIQCQVDSQVTMMFWYRQQPGQSLTLIATANQGSEATYESGFVIDKFPISRPNLTFSTLTVSNMSPEDSSIYLCSVEAPGPTYGYTFGSGTRLTVV.